This TCR beta chain was retrieved from a study of technical replicates of blood from several donors. Sequencing was performed with immunoSEQ multiplex PCR; in TCRdb, only in-frame clones are kept and a portion is missing. The sample consists of more than 65,000 clones, approximately 96% of them appearing once. The CDR3 is made up of 18 amino acids. The J segment lost 4 bases and the V segment lost 0 bases, leaving 10 bases of the junction unmatched. CDR1 and CDR2 from the germline V gene are SGHDN and FVKESK. The chain carries TRBV14 and TRBJ2-1; 9 bases align to TRBD2. This clonotype was obtained from a human donor in good health. The sample taken for sequencing was T cells isolated from PBMCs. The CDR3 nucleotides read TGTGCCAGCAGCCAAGAGCGGGGGGGTAGCGGGACTTACAATGAGCAGTTCTTC. Amino acids: CASSQERGGSGTYNEQFF.